These 20 T cell receptor beta chains were all obtained from the same sample, sequenced in a study of identical twins. MiXCR was run by TCRdb on the 5' RACE reads, yielding one entry per CDR3 protein. Of around 500,000 distinct CDR3 sequences listed, about 14% were seen once; the top ten hold 0.4% to 0.55%. These records were also assigned to another study, of yellow fever vaccine responses in identical twins.

Sample: CD4+ T cells sorted from blood. These receptors all stem from a woman under 30 in good health.

The chain carries TRBV20-1 and TRBJ2-3; 12 bases fit TRBD2. Germline V CDR1 and CDR2: DFQATT, SNEGSKA (reference sequence). After removal of 7 bases from V and 1 base from J, the junction contained 15 bases not matched to a gene. The CDR3 has 18 amino acids. CDR3: CSVATLAGGRSGTDTQYF. In DNA, the CDR3 is TGCAGTGTCGCAACACTAGCGGGGGGTAGATCTGGCACAGATACGCAGTATTTT.

The V call is TRBV5-1, the J call TRBJ2-3; D is ambiguous. V lost 3 bases to trimming and J lost 1 base, with 12 bases between them. Germline lookup yields CDR1 SGHRS and CDR2 YFSETQ. The CDR3 spans 15 residues. This CDR3 reads CASSSLLSGTDTQYF. CDR3 coding DNA: TGCGCCAGCAGCTCTTTACTCTCGGGCACAGATACGCAGTATTTT.

This clonotype was observed many times. The rearrangement uses TRBV12-3 or TRBV12-4 and TRBJ2-2; D is ambiguous. The CDR3 sequence is 13 residues long. With 5 bases removed from V and 6 bases from J, the gap between germline ends came to 10 bases. CDR3 residues: CASSLIAAGELFF. In DNA form, the CDR3 reads TGTGCCAGCAGTCTCATTGCGGCCGGGGAGCTGTTTTTT.

The rearrangement joins TRBV6-1 to TRBJ2-3; D gene ambiguous. Germline V gene data show CDR1 as MNHNS and CDR2 as SASEGT. Trimming took 1 base from V and 7 from J, leaving 18 bases between them. The CDR3 spans 16 residues. The CDR3 DNA reads as TGTGCCAGCAGTGAAGGGGCAATCTTAGTCGTGTATACGCAGTATTTT. Translated: CASSEGAILVVYTQYF.

The chain uses TRBV20-1 and TRBJ2-2, with D perhaps TRBD2 (6 bases). The CDR3 length is 15 residues. The V end lost 1 base, the J end lost 6 bases, and 15 bases lay between the germline ends. Germline CDR1 is DFQATT and CDR2 is SNEGSKA (reference sequence). For the CDR3, the DNA is TGCAGTGCTAGAGGGGGCGGGACGGTCGCCGGGGAGCTGTTTTTT. As protein: CSARGGGTVAGELFF.

This sequence joins TRBV6-2 or TRBV6-3 and TRBJ2-7, with a tentative D call TRBD1 (6 bases). The CDR3 sequence is 16 residues long. Trimming took 3 bases from V and 2 from J, leaving 17 bases between them. Germline V CDR1 and CDR2: MNHEY, SVGEGT. The CDR3 DNA sequence: TGTGCCAGCAGTTATACGCTACCGGGACAAGCCTACGAGCAGTACTTC. It specifies CASSYTLPGQAYEQYF.

This clonotype was recorded a few times. V usage is TRBV7-9 and J usage is TRBJ2-1; perhaps D is TRBD1 or TRBD2 (5 bases each). The germline gives CDR1 SEHNR, CDR2 FQNEAQ (reference sequence). The CDR3 has 13 amino acids. V gave up 5 bases and J gave up 10 bases, with 15 bases separating them. The CDR3 loop reads CASSLDWGGEQFF. The CDR3 DNA is TGTGCCAGCAGCCTTGACTGGGGCGGGGAGCAGTTCTTC.

Only a few counts were recorded for this clonotype. The chain joins TRBV2 to TRBJ2-3; D unresolved. V dropped 7 bases and J dropped 6 bases, with 14 bases sitting between them. The CDR3 is made up of 13 amino acids. Germline values: CDR1 SNHLY, CDR2 FYNNEI. DNA of the CDR3: TGTGCCAGCACCCGAGAGTTCGCGGATACGCAGTATTTT. Its translation: CASTREFADTQYF.

The chain combines TRBV28 with TRBJ2-7, with TRBD2 identical over 9 bases. This CDR3 has 16 residues. CDR1 and CDR2 from the germline V gene are MDHEN and SYDVKM. The V gene end was trimmed by 3 bases and the J gene end by 0 bases; junction bases not matched to a gene: 6. The DNA for the CDR3 is TGTGCCAGCAGTTTTGGGCTAGCGGGGCCCTCCTACGAGCAGTACTTC. As protein: CASSFGLAGPSYEQYF.

This clonotype was seen more than once but under ten times. This chain connects TRBV28 to TRBJ1-1, with D unresolved. The germline V gene has CDR1 MDHEN and CDR2 SYDVKM. V lost 3 bases and J 0 bases, leaving 8 bases between the germline ends. CDR3 length: 14 residues. CDR3 residues: CASSFTKMNTEAFF. The CDR3 region has the DNA TGTGCCAGCAGTTTCACGAAGATGAACACTGAAGCTTTCTTT.

This clonotype has at least ten counts. The genes are TRBV12-3 or TRBV12-4 and TRBJ1-5; unclear D gene. The CDR3 is made up of 12 amino acids. Trimming pared 6 bases from V and 7 bases from J, leaving 10 bases between. The CDR3 region has the DNA TGTGCCAGCAGCCCTCAAGGGCAGCCCCAGCATTTT. Its protein is CASSPQGQPQHF.

This chain joins TRBV5-1 and TRBJ2-3, with TRBD1 matching 8 bases. Germline trimming cut 5 bases from V and 1 base from J; bases unmatched to any gene: 6. Germline loops: CDR1 SGHRS, CDR2 YFSETQ. This CDR3 has 15 residues. The CDR3: CASRPQGVGTDTQYF. Written as DNA, the CDR3 is TGCGCCAGCAGGCCACAGGGGGTCGGCACAGATACGCAGTATTTT.

There are a few counts of this clonotype. The V call is TRBV6-1, the J call TRBJ1-3; D not certain. Germline V gene lookup returns CDR1 MNHNS and CDR2 SASEGT. Trimming left V 7 bases short and J 4 bases short, with 11 bases between. CDR3 length: 13 residues. This CDR3 reads CASTRAQGNTIYF. The DNA for the CDR3 is TGTGCCAGCACAAGGGCCCAGGGAAACACCATATATTTT.

This rearrangement joins TRBV29-1 to TRBJ2-7; 7 bases map to TRBD1. The CDR3 consists of 13 residues. Germline CDR1 and CDR2: SQVTM and ANQGSEA. Trimming took 7 bases from V and 3 from J; bases not matched to a gene: 9. CDR3 protein: CSGGQARDYEQYF. CDR3 DNA sequence: TGCAGCGGTGGACAGGCTAGAGACTACGAGCAGTACTTC.

A note on this clonotype: The junction and the germline gene differ at one end; a read error may be behind it. The rearrangement links TRBV28 to TRBJ2-7; TRBD2 aligns across 8 bases. This CDR3 is 13 amino acids long. Per the germline V gene, CDR1 is MDHEN and CDR2 is SYDVKM. The CDR3 sequence is CDSRSGSLYEQYF. The CDR3 nucleotides read TGTGACAGCAGGAGCGGGAGTCTCTACGAGCAGTACTTC.

V usage is TRBV3-1 and J usage is TRBJ2-3; 16 nucleotides line up with TRBD2. Germline CDR1 LGHDT, CDR2 YNNKEL (reference sequence). V was clipped by 0 bases and J by 4 bases; unmatched bases: 7. The CDR3 contains 19 residues. This CDR3 is CASSQDRGLAGGSPDTQYF. The CDR3 DNA reads TGTGCCAGCAGCCAAGATCGGGGACTAGCGGGAGGGAGCCCAGATACGCAGTATTTT.

This clonotype was counted between two and nine times. The chain combines TRBV5-5 with TRBJ2-7; possibly TRBD1 for D (6 bases). This CDR3 is built from 14 residues. V was cut by 4 bases and J by 2 bases, with 13 bases left in between. Germline lookup yields CDR1 SGHKS and CDR2 YYEKEE (reference sequence). CDR3 nucleotide sequence: TGTGCCAGCAGCCCCGGGACACCTACCTACGAGCAGTACTTC. Translation gives CASSPGTPTYEQYF.

CDR3 in amino acids: CSARVGEGHQPQHF. CDR3 in DNA: TGCAGTGCTAGAGTTGGGGAAGGTCATCAGCCCCAGCATTTT. The chain links TRBV20-1 to TRBJ1-5, with unresolved D. The CDR3 covers 14 residues. Trimming left V 1 base short and J 5 bases short, with 12 bases between. Looked up from germline, CDR1 is DFQATT and CDR2 is SNEGSKA (reference sequence).

This CDR3 is CAISPGLAGGPRYEQYF. The CDR3 DNA reads TGTGCCATCAGTCCGGGACTAGCGGGAGGGCCTCGTTACGAGCAGTACTTC. The chain has TRBV10-3 and TRBJ2-7; 16 positions match TRBD2. CDR1 is ENHRY and CDR2 is SYGVKD in the germline V gene. The CDR3 is 17 amino acids. With 5 bases clipped from V and 4 bases from J, the junction kept 8 bases outside the gene matches.

The J gene is TRBJ2-1, the V gene TRBV5-1; 12 nucleotides match TRBD2. CDR1 and CDR2 (germline): SGHRS, YFSETQ. The CDR3 sequence is 16 residues long. V gave up 2 bases and J gave up 3 bases; unmatched junction bases: 3. As DNA, the CDR3 is TGCGCCAGCAGCTTTACTAGCGGGGGGTTCTACAATGAGCAGTTCTTC. Amino acids: CASSFTSGGFYNEQFF.